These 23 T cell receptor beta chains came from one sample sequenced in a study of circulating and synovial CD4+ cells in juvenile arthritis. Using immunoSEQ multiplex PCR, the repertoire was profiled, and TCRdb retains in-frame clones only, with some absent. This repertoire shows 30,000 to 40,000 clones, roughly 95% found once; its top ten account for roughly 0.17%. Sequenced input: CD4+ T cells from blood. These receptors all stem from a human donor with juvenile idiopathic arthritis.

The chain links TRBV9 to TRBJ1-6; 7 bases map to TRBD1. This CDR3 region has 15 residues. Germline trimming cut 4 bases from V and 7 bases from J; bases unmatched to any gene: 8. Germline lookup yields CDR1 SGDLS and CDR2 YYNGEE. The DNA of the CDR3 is TGTGCCAGCAGCCTCCGGACAGGTGAAAATTCACCCCTCCACTTT. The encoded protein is CASSLRTGENSPLHF.

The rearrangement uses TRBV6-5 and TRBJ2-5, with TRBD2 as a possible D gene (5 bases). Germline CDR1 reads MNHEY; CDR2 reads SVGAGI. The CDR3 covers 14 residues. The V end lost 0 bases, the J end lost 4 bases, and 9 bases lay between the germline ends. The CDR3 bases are TGTGCCAGCAGTTACTCGAACGGAGGAGAGACCCAGTACTTC. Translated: CASSYSNGGETQYF.

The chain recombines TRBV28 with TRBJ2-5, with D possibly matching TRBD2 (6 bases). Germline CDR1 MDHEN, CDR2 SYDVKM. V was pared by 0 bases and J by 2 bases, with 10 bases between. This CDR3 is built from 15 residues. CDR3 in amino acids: CASSLWGRGQETQYF. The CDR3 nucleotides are TGTGCCAGCAGTTTATGGGGCCGGGGGCAAGAGACCCAGTACTTC.

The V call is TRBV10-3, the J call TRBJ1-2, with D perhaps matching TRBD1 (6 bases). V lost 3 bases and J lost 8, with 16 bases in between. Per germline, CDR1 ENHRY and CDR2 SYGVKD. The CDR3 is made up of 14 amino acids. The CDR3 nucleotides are TGTGCCATCAGTGATTGGGGGACAAGGTTAGGCTACACCTTC. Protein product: CAISDWGTRLGYTF.

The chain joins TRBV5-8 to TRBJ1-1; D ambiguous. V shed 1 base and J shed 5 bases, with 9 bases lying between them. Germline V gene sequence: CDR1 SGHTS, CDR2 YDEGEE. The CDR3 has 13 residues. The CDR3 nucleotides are TGTGCCAGCAGCTTGCCGGTCATAACTGAAGCTTTCTTT. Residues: CASSLPVITEAFF. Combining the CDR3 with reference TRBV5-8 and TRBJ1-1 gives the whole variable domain EAGVTQSPTHLIKTRGQQATLRCSPISGHTSVYWYQQALGLGLQFLLWYDEGEERNRGNFPPRFSGRQFPNYSSELNVNALELEDSALYLCASSLPVITEAFFGQGTRLTVV.

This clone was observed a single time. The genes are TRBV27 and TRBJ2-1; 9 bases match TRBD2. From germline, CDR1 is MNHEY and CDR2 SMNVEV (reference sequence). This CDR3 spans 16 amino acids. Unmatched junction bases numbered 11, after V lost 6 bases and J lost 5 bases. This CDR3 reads CASRSISGRSDNEQFF. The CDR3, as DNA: TGTGCCAGCAGATCCATTAGCGGGAGATCTGACAATGAGCAGTTCTTC.

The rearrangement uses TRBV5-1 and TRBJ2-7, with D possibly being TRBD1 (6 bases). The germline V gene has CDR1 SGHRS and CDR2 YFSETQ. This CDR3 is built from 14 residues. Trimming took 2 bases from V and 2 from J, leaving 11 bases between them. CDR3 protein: CASSLGQTPYEQYF. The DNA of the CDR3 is TGCGCCAGCAGCTTAGGACAGACCCCCTACGAGCAGTACTTC.

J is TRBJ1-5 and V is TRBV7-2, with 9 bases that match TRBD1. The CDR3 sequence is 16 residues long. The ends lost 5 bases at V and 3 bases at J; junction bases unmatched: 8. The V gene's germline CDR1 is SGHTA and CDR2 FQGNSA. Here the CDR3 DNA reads TGTGCCAGCAGCCCCGGGACAGGGTTCGACAATCAGCCCCAGCATTTT. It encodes CASSPGTGFDNQPQHF.

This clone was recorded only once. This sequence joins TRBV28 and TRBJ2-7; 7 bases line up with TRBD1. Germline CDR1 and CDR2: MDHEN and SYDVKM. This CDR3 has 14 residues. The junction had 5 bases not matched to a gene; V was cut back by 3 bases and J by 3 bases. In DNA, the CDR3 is TGTGCCAGCAGTTTGGTACAGGGGTACTACGAGCAGTACTTC. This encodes CASSLVQGYYEQYF.

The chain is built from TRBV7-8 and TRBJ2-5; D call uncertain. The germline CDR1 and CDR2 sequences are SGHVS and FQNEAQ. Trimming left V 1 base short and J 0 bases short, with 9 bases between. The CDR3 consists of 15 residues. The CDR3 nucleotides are TGTGCCAGCAGCTTAGAGCCGGGTAACCAAGAGACCCAGTACTTC. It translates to CASSLEPGNQETQYF.

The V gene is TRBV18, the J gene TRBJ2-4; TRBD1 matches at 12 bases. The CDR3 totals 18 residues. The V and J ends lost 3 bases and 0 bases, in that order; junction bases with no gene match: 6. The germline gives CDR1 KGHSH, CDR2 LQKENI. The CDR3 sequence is CASSPSPGQGAAKNIQYF. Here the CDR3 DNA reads TGTGCCAGCTCACCCTCACCGGGACAGGGGGCAGCCAAAAACATTCAGTACTTC.

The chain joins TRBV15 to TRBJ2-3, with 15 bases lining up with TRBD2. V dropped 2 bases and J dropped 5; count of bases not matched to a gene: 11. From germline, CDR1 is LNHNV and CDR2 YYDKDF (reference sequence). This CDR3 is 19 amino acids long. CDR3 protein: CATSRSRSGLAGGLDTQYF. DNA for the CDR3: TGTGCCACCAGCAGATCCCGATCGGGACTAGCGGGAGGATTAGATACGCAGTATTTT.

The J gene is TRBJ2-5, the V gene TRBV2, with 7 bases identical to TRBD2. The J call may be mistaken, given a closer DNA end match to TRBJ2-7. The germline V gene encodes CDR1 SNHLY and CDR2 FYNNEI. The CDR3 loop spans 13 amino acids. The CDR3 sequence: CACTGTIPYEQYF. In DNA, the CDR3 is TGTGCCTGTACCGGGACTATCCCCTACGAGCAGTACTTC.

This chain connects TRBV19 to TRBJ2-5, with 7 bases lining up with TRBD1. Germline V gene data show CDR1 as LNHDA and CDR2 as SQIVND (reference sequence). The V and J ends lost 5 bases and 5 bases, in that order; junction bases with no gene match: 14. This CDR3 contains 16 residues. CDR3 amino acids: CASSETSGTDGETQYF. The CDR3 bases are TGTGCCAGTAGTGAGACCTCCGGGACAGATGGGGAGACCCAGTACTTC. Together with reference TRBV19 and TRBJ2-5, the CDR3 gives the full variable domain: DGGITQSPKYLFRKEGQNVTLSCEQNLNHDAMYWYRQDPGQGLRLIYYSQIVNDFQKGDIAEGYSVSREKKESFPLTVTSAQKNPTAFYLCASSETSGTDGETQYFGPGTRLLVL.

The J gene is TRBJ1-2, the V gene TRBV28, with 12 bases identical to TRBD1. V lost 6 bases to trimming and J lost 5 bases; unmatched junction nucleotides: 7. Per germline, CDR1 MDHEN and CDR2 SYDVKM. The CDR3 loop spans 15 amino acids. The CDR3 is CASSFRDRGPYGYTF. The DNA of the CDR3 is TGTGCCAGCAGCTTCCGGGACAGGGGGCCATATGGCTACACCTTC.

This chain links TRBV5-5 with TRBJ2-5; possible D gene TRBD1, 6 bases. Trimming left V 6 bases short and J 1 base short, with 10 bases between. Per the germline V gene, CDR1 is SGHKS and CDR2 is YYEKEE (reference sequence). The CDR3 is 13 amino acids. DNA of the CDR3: TGTGCCAGCAATTTGGGGGCCCAAGAGACCCAGTACTTC. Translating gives CASNLGAQETQYF.

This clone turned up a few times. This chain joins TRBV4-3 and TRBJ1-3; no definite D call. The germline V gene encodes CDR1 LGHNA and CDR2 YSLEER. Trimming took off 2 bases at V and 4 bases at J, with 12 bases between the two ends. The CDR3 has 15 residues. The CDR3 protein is CASSQNPTGGNTIYF. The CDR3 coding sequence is TGCGCCAGCAGCCAAAACCCCACGGGAGGAAACACCATATATTTT.

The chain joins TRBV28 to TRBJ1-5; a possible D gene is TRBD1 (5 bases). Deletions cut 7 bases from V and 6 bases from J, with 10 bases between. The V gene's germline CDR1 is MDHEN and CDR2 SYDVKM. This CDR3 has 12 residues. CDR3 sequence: CASKQGIQPQHF. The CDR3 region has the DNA TGTGCCAGCAAGCAGGGAATTCAGCCCCAGCATTTT.

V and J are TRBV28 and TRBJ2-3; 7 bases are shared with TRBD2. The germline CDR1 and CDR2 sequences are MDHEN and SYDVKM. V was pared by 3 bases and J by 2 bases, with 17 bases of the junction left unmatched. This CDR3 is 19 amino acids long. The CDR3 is CASSFFFSVLADITDTQYF. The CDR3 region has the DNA TGTGCCAGCAGTTTTTTCTTTTCCGTCCTAGCGGATATCACAGATACGCAGTATTTT.

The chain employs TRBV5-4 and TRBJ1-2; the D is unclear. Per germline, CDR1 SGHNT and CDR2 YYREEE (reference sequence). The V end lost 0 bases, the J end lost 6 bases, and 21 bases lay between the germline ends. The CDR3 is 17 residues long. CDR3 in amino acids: CASSLVFDPSGVNGYTF. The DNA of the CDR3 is TGTGCCAGCAGCTTGGTCTTTGATCCGAGTGGAGTCAATGGCTACACCTTC. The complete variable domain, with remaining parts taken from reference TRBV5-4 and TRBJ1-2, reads ETGVTQSPTHLIKTRGQQVTLRCSSQSGHNTVSWYQQALGQGPQFIFQYYREEENGRGNFPPRFSGLQFPNYSSELNVNALELDDSALYLCASSLVFDPSGVNGYTFGSGTRLTVV.

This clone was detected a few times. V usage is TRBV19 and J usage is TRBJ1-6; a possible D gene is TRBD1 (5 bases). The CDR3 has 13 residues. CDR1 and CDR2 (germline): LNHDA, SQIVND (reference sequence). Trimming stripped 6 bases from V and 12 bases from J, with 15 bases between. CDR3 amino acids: CASRGQGLQPLHF. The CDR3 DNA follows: TGTGCCAGTAGAGGGCAGGGCCTGCAACCCCTCCACTTT.

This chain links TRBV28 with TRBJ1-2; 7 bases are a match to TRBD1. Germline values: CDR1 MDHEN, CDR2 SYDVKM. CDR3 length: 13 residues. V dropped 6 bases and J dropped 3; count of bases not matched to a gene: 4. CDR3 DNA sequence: TGTGCCAGCAGGGCGGGACAGCACTATGGCTACACCTTC. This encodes CASRAGQHYGYTF.

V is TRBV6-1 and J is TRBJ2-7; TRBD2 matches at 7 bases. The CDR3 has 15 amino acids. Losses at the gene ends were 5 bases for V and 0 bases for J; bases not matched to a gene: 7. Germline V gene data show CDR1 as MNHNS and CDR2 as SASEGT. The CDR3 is CASSRLAADSYEQYF. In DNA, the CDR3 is TGTGCCAGCAGTCGGCTAGCGGCCGACTCCTACGAGCAGTACTTC.